The 4 T cell receptor beta chains below all came from one sample that was sequenced in a study of radiotherapy plus CTLA-4 blockade in lung cancer. The method was immunoSEQ multiplex PCR; TCRdb's version includes in-frame clones alone and lacks a portion of them. The sample has around 99,000 clones, around nine tenths seen once. The specimen was peripheral blood, collected from a patient treated with radiotherapy plus ipilimumab. Every receptor here comes from a human donor with non-small cell lung cancer that progressed on radiotherapy plus ipilimumab.

The chain recombines TRBV10-3 with TRBJ2-2; 7 bases align to TRBD2. This CDR3 spans 14 amino acids. The germline V gene encodes CDR1 ENHRY and CDR2 SYGVKD. The junction had 3 bases not matched to a gene; V was cut back by 2 bases and J by 6 bases. The CDR3 region has the DNA TGTGCCATCAGTGAGACGGGGGGTGCCGGGGAGCTGTTTTTT. Translation: CAISETGGAGELFF.

V gene TRBV19 combines with J gene TRBJ1-2, with D perhaps TRBD1 (6 bases). V gave up 1 base and J gave up 6 bases, with 12 bases separating them. The V gene's germline CDR1 is LNHDA and CDR2 SQIVND (reference sequence). CDR3 length: 14 amino acids. The CDR3 bases are TGTGCCAGTAGTATAGGGGCAGGGGTGGATGGCTACACCTTC. Translated: CASSIGAGVDGYTF.

The chain recombines TRBV5-8 with TRBJ1-3; D not resolved. Per germline, CDR1 SGHTS and CDR2 YDEGEE. CDR3 size: 14 residues. The ends were cut back, 1 base at V and 1 base at J, with 6 bases in the middle. CDR3 DNA: TGTGCCAGCAGCTTGAAGGGTTCTGGAAACACCATATATTTT. Its translation: CASSLKGSGNTIYF. The complete variable domain, with remaining parts taken from reference TRBV5-8 and TRBJ1-3, reads EAGVTQSPTHLIKTRGQQATLRCSPISGHTSVYWYQQALGLGLQFLLWYDEGEERNRGNFPPRFSGRQFPNYSSELNVNALELEDSALYLCASSLKGSGNTIYFGEGSWLTVV.

The chain couples TRBV19 to TRBJ1-3, with D unresolved. The germline CDR1 and CDR2 sequences are LNHDA and SQIVND (reference sequence). V was clipped by 0 bases and J by 3 bases, with 9 bases between them. This CDR3 comprises 15 residues. The CDR3 sequence is CASSIENGSGNTIYF. DNA of the CDR3: TGTGCCAGTAGTATAGAGAACGGGAGTGGAAACACCATATATTTT.